A single sample is the source of the 9 T cell receptor beta chains below, sequenced in a study of Ad26.COV2.S vaccination and SARS-CoV-2 variants. Using immunoSEQ multiplex PCR, the repertoire was profiled, and TCRdb retains in-frame clones only, with some absent. Here the sample spans 300,000 to 350,000 clones, 90% being singletons. Sample treatment: about 20 received Ad26.COV2.S at low or high dose, single or two shots; roughly 5 received placebo; per-sample allocation not given. Specimen acquisition occurred on day 63 following the initial vaccine or placebo injection. Material: peripheral blood, obtained in a trial of Ad26.COV2.S vaccine versus placebo. These receptors were taken from a person between 18 and 65 years old who received the Ad26.COV2.S COVID-19 vaccine or a placebo.

This clone was counted between two and nine times. V gene TRBV4-2 combines with J gene TRBJ1-3, with D unresolved. Germline assignment: CDR1 LGHNA and CDR2 YNFKEQ. The CDR3 sequence is 13 residues long. The V and J ends lost 1 base and 2 bases respectively, with 3 bases between them. In DNA, the CDR3 is TGTGCCAGCAGCCAAGTAACTGGAAACACCATATATTTT. Translated, it gives CASSQVTGNTIYF.

The chain joins TRBV7-8 to TRBJ1-3; possibly TRBD1 for D (6 bases). Germline values: CDR1 SGHVS, CDR2 FQNEAQ. The CDR3 has 15 residues. V was trimmed by 3 bases and J by 2 bases, leaving 11 bases between them. The CDR3 loop is CASSLDSQPGNTIYF. The CDR3, as DNA: TGTGCCAGCAGCTTGGACAGCCAGCCTGGAAACACCATATATTTT.

Regarding this clone: A read error may account for a junction end that differs from germline. This sequence joins TRBV13 and TRBJ2-3, with D possibly being TRBD1 (6 bases). This CDR3 contains 14 residues. Germline lookup yields CDR1 PRHDT and CDR2 FYEKMQ (reference sequence). CDR3 sequence: CASSFYLRGMSLGF. The CDR3 DNA reads as TGTGCCAGCAGCTTTTACCTCAGGGGTATGTCACTGGGTTTT.

This chain links TRBV6-5 with TRBJ2-2; tentative D call: TRBD2 (6 bases). This CDR3 contains 16 residues. The germline V gene encodes CDR1 MNHEY and CDR2 SVGAGI. Trimming left V 0 bases short and J 4 bases short, with 12 bases between. The CDR3 spells CASSYSTASVTGELFF. CDR3 sequence (DNA): TGTGCCAGCAGTTACTCGACGGCTAGCGTCACCGGGGAGCTGTTTTTT.

The rearrangement links TRBV12-5 to TRBJ2-2, with D uncertain. Trimming left V 7 bases short and J 1 base short, with 19 bases between. This CDR3 spans 17 amino acids. Germline V gives CDR1 LGHNT, CDR2 FRNRAP. CDR3 amino acids: CASALETAILNTGELFF. The CDR3 region has the DNA TGTGCTAGTGCCCTAGAAACGGCGATCCTGAACACCGGGGAGCTGTTTTTT.

CDR3 DNA: TGTGCCAGCAGCTTAGCGGGGGCCGGGACACAAGAGACCCAGTACTTC. Its translation: CASSLAGAGTQETQYF. The chain is built from TRBV7-6 and TRBJ2-5, with D possibly TRBD1 on 6 matching bases. V dropped 0 bases and J dropped 2 bases, with 13 bases sitting between them. There are 16 residues in the CDR3. Germline V gene lookup returns CDR1 SGHVS and CDR2 FNYEAQ.

The chain employs TRBV19 and TRBJ2-7; D perhaps matches TRBD2 (5 bases). V lost 3 bases to trimming and J lost 0 bases, with 12 bases between them. The CDR3 has 15 residues. The germline V gene encodes CDR1 LNHDA and CDR2 SQIVND (reference sequence). In DNA form, the CDR3 reads TGTGCCAGTAGTATTTCGGCAGAGGGCTCCTACGAGCAGTACTTC. Protein: CASSISAEGSYEQYF.

CDR3 residues: CASSLGTADGYTF. The CDR3 nucleotides read TGTGCCAGCAGCTTAGGGACAGCCGATGGCTACACCTTC. This chain connects TRBV11-2 to TRBJ1-2, with D perhaps TRBD1 (6 bases). The CDR3 runs 13 residues. Germline CDR1 is SGHAT and CDR2 is FQNNGV. V was trimmed by 1 base and J by 6 bases, leaving 9 bases between them.

This chain joins TRBV11-2 and TRBJ2-1, with unresolved D. Germline CDR1 and CDR2: SGHAT and FQNNGV. The CDR3 is 16 amino acids. The germline V and J ends were trimmed by 6 bases and 0 bases, with 15 bases remaining between them. The CDR3 DNA is TGTGCCAGCAGACAAACGAGGTGGAACTCCTACAATGAGCAGTTCTTC. Its translation: CASRQTRWNSYNEQFF.